A selection of T cell receptor beta chains follows, all from one sample in a study of Graves' ophthalmopathy and Graves' hyperthyroidism. From the multiplex PCR reads, TCRdb called clonotypes with MiXCR, one entry per CDR3 protein. This table has 500,000 to 800,000 distinct CDR3 sequences, over 40% appearing once. Sequencing used peripheral blood. Source of these receptors: an adult man with Graves' ophthalmopathy. The CDR3 runs from the conserved cysteine through the conserved F or W. D genes are given only for firm matches. Expanded clones get a size class; other rows say once, few or many, or leave the size out.

v_call,j_call,d_call,clone_size,cdr3_aa,cdr3_nt
TRBV30,TRBJ1-1,-,-,CAWSVGPANTEAFF,TGTGCCTGGAGTGTAGGCCCAGCAAACACTGAAGCTTTCTTT
TRBV5-6,TRBJ2-5,-,-,CAWSVMGEQETQYF,TGTGCCTGGAGTGTTATGGGGGAGCAAGAGACCCAGTACTTC
TRBV12-3/TRBV12-4,TRBJ2-7,-,-,CASSLWTGTYGQYF,TGTGCCAGCAGTTTATGGACGGGGACCTACGGGCAGTACTTC
TRBV12-3/TRBV12-4,TRBJ1-2,TRBD1,-,CASSGSTGGYSGYTF,TGTGCCAGCAGCGGATCGACAGGGGGCTATTCGGGCTACACCTTC
TRBV12-5,TRBJ2-5,-,-,CASGLRDGLEETQYF,TGTGCTAGTGGTTTGAGGGACGGCTTAGAAGAGACCCAGTACTTC
TRBV11-2,TRBJ2-2,-,-,CASSLGFTGELFF,TGTGCCAGCAGCTTAGGGTTCACCGGGGAGCTGTTTTTT
TRBV24-1,TRBJ1-2,-,many,CATSDGTVEGGYTF,TGTGCCACCAGTGATGGGACGGTTGAGGGTGGCTACACCTTC
TRBV7-2,TRBJ2-7,-,few,CASSLGLSRGGSYEQYF,TGTGCCAGCAGCTTAGGGCTCAGTCGGGGTGGATCCTACGAGCAGTACTTC
TRBV2,TRBJ1-1,TRBD1,-,CASSSATGDCRTEAFF,TGTGCCAGCAGTTCAGCGACAGGGGATTGTCGCACTGAAGCTTTCTTT
TRBV10-3,TRBJ2-7,TRBD2,many,CASGLAALEEQYF,TGTGCATCGGGACTAGCGGCTCTTGAGGAGCAGTACTTC
TRBV2,TRBJ2-7,TRBD1,-,CASSEPTGAAEEQYF,TGTGCCAGCAGTGAACCCACAGGGGCGGCTGAAGAGCAGTACTTC
TRBV4-1,TRBJ1-6,TRBD1,-,CASSQTGQWGTLHF,TGCGCCAGCAGCCAAACGGGACAGTGGGGCACCCTCCACTTT
TRBV24-1,TRBJ2-7,-,-,CATSDFEASVDEQYF,TGTGCCACCAGTGATTTCGAGGCTAGCGTTGACGAGCAGTACTTC
TRBV19,TRBJ1-2,-,-,CASSIGRDPESLGYTF,TGTGCCAGTAGTATAGGAAGGGACCCCGAGTCATTAGGCTACACCTTC
TRBV29-1,TRBJ2-3,TRBD2,-,CSVVVPAGVRTDTQYF,TGCAGCGTCGTTGTTCCAGCGGGAGTCCGCACAGATACGCAGTATTTT
TRBV18,TRBJ2-7,TRBD2,-,CASSRAGAPYEQYF,TGTGCCAGCTCACGAGCGGGGGCCCCCTACGAGCAGTACTTC
TRBV4-2,TRBJ2-5,-,many,CASSQTYDAETQYF,TGTGCCAGCAGCCAAACCTACGATGCCGAGACCCAGTACTTC